The rows below give T cell receptor beta chains drawn from one sample of a study of OX40 agonist ivuxolimab in advanced cancers. Sequenced by immunoSEQ multiplex PCR; TCRdb stores in-frame clones only, minus some. The data hold about 35,000 clones, with around 80% observed a single time. Source: CD4+ or CD8+ T cells sorted from blood, taken in a trial of the OX40 agonist ivuxolimab. The receptors stem from an adult with an advanced solid tumor such as melanoma, head and neck, liver or kidney cancer. The CDR3 runs from the conserved cysteine through the conserved F or W. Expanded clones get a size class; other rows say once, few or many, or leave the size out.

CDR3aa | j_gene | v_gene | abundance
CASSLQGAYEQYF | TRBJ2-7 | TRBV5-5 | NA
CASSLRQRTYNEQFF | TRBJ2-1 | TRBV7-9 | NA
CASSLSGELYNEQFF | TRBJ2-1 | TRBV5-1 | NA
CASSFQNTEAFF | TRBJ1-1 | TRBV28 | NA
CASSPHAGGPYEQYF | TRBJ2-7 | TRBV11-2 | NA
CASSPKQGDQPQHF | TRBJ1-5 | TRBV18 | NA
CAISESGLEYQPQHF | TRBJ1-5 | TRBV10-3 | NA
CASSYSTSGGLTQYF | TRBJ2-3 | TRBV6-5 | NA
CASSPRGLAGGYEQFF | TRBJ2-1 | TRBV18 | NA
CASSPVGGSYQETQYF | TRBJ2-5 | TRBV7-9 | NA
CASKAGTEAFF | TRBJ1-1 | TRBV19 | NA
CASILSGEQYF | TRBJ2-7 | TRBV6-6 | NA
CASSLDRTSGRTGELFF | TRBJ2-2 | TRBV7-9 | NA
CASSLKGGGETQYF | TRBJ2-5 | TRBV5-4 | NA
CASSIGAYEQYF | TRBJ2-7 | TRBV28 | NA
CASSYSKRPGTEAFF | TRBJ1-1 | TRBV6-5 | NA
CASSEESGETQYF | TRBJ2-5 | TRBV2 | NA
CASSLSAAGENEQFF | TRBJ2-1 | TRBV7-9 | NA
CASSIWVPTNEKLFF | TRBJ1-4 | TRBV19 | NA
CASSLESRGYEQYF | TRBJ2-7 | TRBV2 | NA
CASSVTSATDTQYF | TRBJ2-3 | TRBV6-1 | NA
CASRPRGSNQPQHF | TRBJ1-5 | TRBV6-5 | NA
CASSPSLFGDIQYF | TRBJ2-4 | TRBV4-2 | NA
CASSGDLAQTKNIQYF | TRBJ2-4 | TRBV5-1 | NA
CASSGSTGLRINTGELFF | TRBJ2-2 | TRBV9 | NA
CASATGYSSPLHF | TRBJ1-6 | TRBV4-1 | NA
CASSPISGTSGSNEQFF | TRBJ2-1 | TRBV18 | NA
CASSVVVGEKLFF | TRBJ1-4 | TRBV27 | NA
CASSNRQGVGNQPQHF | TRBJ1-5 | TRBV27 | NA
CASSSGLGQGLNQPQHF | TRBJ1-5 | TRBV7-2 | NA
CASSPDRYEQYF | TRBJ2-7 | TRBV5-4 | NA
CSALDRETWETQYF | TRBJ2-5 | TRBV29-1 | few
CASSERRGGQPQHF | TRBJ1-5 | TRBV28 | few
CASSLAGLPPYNEQFF | TRBJ2-1 | TRBV5-1 | once
CASSLGGRGSNQPQHF | TRBJ1-5 | TRBV7-2 | NA
CASSSGGTDTQYF | TRBJ2-3 | TRBV6-6 | NA
CSVVPTSGPNTGELFF | TRBJ2-2 | TRBV29-1 | NA
CASSGDSYNQPQHF | TRBJ1-5 | TRBV2 | NA
CASSLTNTGELFF | TRBJ2-2 | TRBV11-2 | NA
CASRDTVNQPQHF | TRBJ1-5 | TRBV6-5 | NA
CASSLALVRDRGRDTQYF | TRBJ2-3 | TRBV7-9 | NA
CASSPASGGQTQYF | TRBJ2-5 | TRBV28 | few
CASSQEVPYSGGPTDTQYF | TRBJ2-3 | TRBV4-2 | NA
CASSSRMGSNTGELFF | TRBJ2-2 | TRBV28 | NA
CASSLLERQERYEQYF | TRBJ2-7 | TRBV28 | NA